The source of this T cell receptor (beta chain) is a study of OX40 agonist ivuxolimab in advanced cancers. Study summary: Partial response was recorded in three patients: one hepatocellular carcinoma and two cutaneous melanoma cases.

The CDR3 spans 16 residues. Germline CDR1 is MDHEN and CDR2 is SYDVKM. V lost 6 bases and J lost 4; bases outside the gene matches: 13. Sequenced by immunoSEQ multiplex PCR; TCRdb stores in-frame clones only, minus some. The sample includes more than 10,000 clones, roughly 82% seen only once; the top ten take around 45%. General observations from the study: Doses of 0.1 to 3.0 mg/kg were accompanied by clonal expansion of CD4+ and CD8+ blood T cells by week 6. Some of the lowest clonal expansion was seen in partial responders at 0.1-3.0 mg/kg. Also present in some nonresponders was a low level of normalized T-cell clonal expansion.

Turning to this clone: Its antigen remains unidentified. This is likely an artifact of a read error, given a far larger clone one base away.

The sample in question was CD4+ or CD8+ T cells sorted from blood, obtained in a trial of the OX40 agonist ivuxolimab. This receptor was taken from an adult with an advanced solid tumor such as melanoma, head and neck, liver or kidney cancer. The chain links TRBV28 to TRBJ2-5, with TRBD2 matching 8 bases. The CDR3 is CASRPIREGRSETQYF. Here the CDR3 DNA reads TGTGCCAGCAGACCAATTCGGGAGGGGAGGTCAGAGACCCAGTACTTC.